A selection of T cell receptor beta chains follows, all from one sample in a study of metastatic and nonmetastatic thyroid tumors. TCRdb re-processed the PCR reads through MiXCR. This sample has about 14,000 clones, with about 25% found just once. Sequencing was performed on blood. The receptors stem from a female donor with papillary thyroid cancer or a benign thyroid nodule (not recorded which). Some clones in this sample may be carry-over from other donors' samples. Both conserved end residues are part of each CDR3. Each record gives: V gene, J gene, D gene, clone size, CDR3 DNA, CDR3 protein. The D gene is left open where the match is weak. For some rows the clone size is stated as once, few or many, or as a class when expanded; others skip it.

TRBV5-1,TRBJ2-1,TRBD1,many,TGCGCCAGCAGCTTGATGAGGGGGCCACTAGGTAGCGATGAGCAGTTCTTC,CASSLMRGPLGSDEQFF
TRBV5-6,TRBJ2-7,TRBD2,many,TGTGCCAGCAGCTTGGGGACTAGCGGGAGTCGGTACTTC,CASSLGTSGSRYF
TRBV4-2,TRBJ1-4,TRBD1,many,TGTGCCAGCAGCCGGGGGACAGCGGAACATGAAAAACTGTTTTTT,CASSRGTAEHEKLFF
TRBV18,TRBJ1-6,.,many,TGTGCCAGCTCACCCGAGGGTTATAATTCACCCCTCCACTTT,CASSPEGYNSPLHF
TRBV20-1,TRBJ2-7,.,.,TGCAGTGCTAGAGATCTCCGAGCTGGGTACGAGCAGTACTTC,CSARDLRAGYEQYF
TRBV6-2/TRBV6-3,TRBJ2-3,.,medium-sized,TGTGCCAGCAGTTACGCACAGAGCACAGATACGCAGTATTTT,CASSYAQSTDTQYF
TRBV9,TRBJ2-7,TRBD2,many,TGTGCCAGCAGCACATTAGCGGGGGTCTCCTACGGGCAGTACTTC,CASSTLAGVSYGQYF
TRBV5-4,TRBJ2-7,.,many,TGTGCCGGACGGACGGGACTTAGGGGCGAGCAGTACTTC,CAGRTGLRGEQYF
TRBV6-1,TRBJ2-7,TRBD2,.,TGTGCCAGCAGTGCCTGCCTCCGGCTAGCGGGAGGGAGCCACGAGCAGTACTTC,CASSACLRLAGGSHEQYF
TRBV11-2,TRBJ2-7,.,medium-sized,TGTGCCAGCAGCCAAGCCTACGAGCAGTACTTC,CASSQAYEQYF
TRBV29-1,TRBJ2-2,TRBD2,many,TGCAGCGTTGAACTCTCACTCGGGGAGGGGACCGGGGAGCTGTTTTTT,CSVELSLGEGTGELFF
TRBV28,TRBJ1-1,TRBD1,.,TGTGCCAGCAGTTTATATGGGACAGGGTTTAACACTGAAGCTTTCTTT,CASSLYGTGFNTEAFF
TRBV6-2/TRBV6-3,TRBJ2-3,TRBD2,medium-sized,TGTGCCAGCAGTTACTCACTAGCGGGAGGCACAGATACGCAGTATTTT,CASSYSLAGGTDTQYF
TRBV11-3,TRBJ1-1,.,many,TGTGCCAGCAGTCCAAACCCCTCCGGGGACACTGAAGCTTTCTTT,CASSPNPSGDTEAFF
TRBV10-3,TRBJ1-1,TRBD1,few,TGTGCCATCATGACAGGGGGCCGGGTGAACACTGAAGCTTTCTTT,CAIMTGGRVNTEAFF
TRBV6-1,TRBJ2-3,.,many,TGTGCCAGCAGTCCCGGGGCTAGCCCCACAGATACGCAGTATTTT,CASSPGASPTDTQYF
TRBV12-3/TRBV12-4,TRBJ2-1,.,few,TGTGCCAGCAGCGTTGGTGGGAATGAGCAGTTCTTC,CASSVGGNEQFF
TRBV28,TRBJ2-6,.,.,TGTGCCAGCAGCGCCCGCGTGGGGGGAGCCCCTGGGGCCAACGTCCTGACTTTC,CASSARVGGAPGANVLTF
TRBV28,TRBJ2-5,TRBD1,medium-sized,TGTGCCAGCAGTACGAGACAGGGGGCAGTTTTGGGGACCCAGTACTTC,CASSTRQGAVLGTQYF
TRBV5-8,TRBJ1-2,.,medium-sized,TGTGCCAGACTTAAATCGGGCCACGGCTATGGCTACACCTTC,CARLKSGHGYGYTF
TRBV18,TRBJ1-2,.,many,TGTGCCAGCTCACAAGATGGACATCTGGGCCGTGGCTACACCTTC,CASSQDGHLGRGYTF
TRBV28,TRBJ2-2,TRBD1,medium-sized,TGTGCCAGCAGTCGAACAGGGGCCGTACTCACCGGGGAGCTGTTTTTT,CASSRTGAVLTGELFF
TRBV11-2,TRBJ1-6,TRBD1,medium-sized,TGTGCCAGCTCGAAGACAGGGTCTAATTCACCCCTCCACTTT,CASSKTGSNSPLHF
TRBV18,TRBJ1-4,TRBD1,many,TGTGCCAGCTCGATGACCGCCAGGGGGCGTGCAACTAATGAAAAACTGTTTTTT,CASSMTARGRATNEKLFF
TRBV28,TRBJ1-6,TRBD1,.,TGTGCCAGCAGACGCGGGACAGTTAATTCACCCCTCCACTTT,CASRRGTVNSPLHF
TRBV6-1,TRBJ1-4,TRBD1,.,TGTGCCAGCGCCAGGGGGCCTGACGAAAAACTGTTTTTT,CASARGPDEKLFF
TRBV7-3,TRBJ2-1,.,.,TGTGCCAGCAGCTTACGCCGGGACACCGAGCAGTTCTTC,CASSLRRDTEQFF
TRBV16,TRBJ2-2,.,many,TGTGCCAGCAGCCAATCGAACGCCGGGGAGCTGTTTTTT,CASSQSNAGELFF
TRBV4-1,TRBJ1-5,.,.,TGCGCCAGCAGCCAAGTTACCCTCAATCAGCCCCAGCATTTT,CASSQVTLNQPQHF
TRBV11-1,TRBJ2-7,TRBD2,many,TGTGCCAGCAGCTCCTGGGGCGGGACTAGCGGTTTTTCCTACGAGCAGTACTTC,CASSSWGGTSGFSYEQYF
TRBV10-1,TRBJ2-7,.,medium-sized,TGCGCCGGCGCACCGGTAGCTACCTACGAGCAGTACTTC,CAGAPVATYEQYF
TRBV7-2,TRBJ1-2,.,medium-sized,TGTGCCAGCAGCCGAAGGCCTAGGGGCTATGGCTACACCTTC,CASSRRPRGYGYTF
TRBV5-1,TRBJ2-3,.,.,TGCGCCAGCAGTGTTAGGACGGCCAACACAGATACGCAGTATTTT,CASSVRTANTDTQYF
TRBV6-1,TRBJ1-5,.,medium-sized,TGTGCCAGCAGCCCCGGTGGGGGTAGCAATCAGCCCCAGCATTTT,CASSPGGGSNQPQHF
TRBV5-1,TRBJ1-6,TRBD1,many,TGCGCCAGCAGCTTATCGAGGGACAGGGGGAATTCACCCCTCCACTTT,CASSLSRDRGNSPLHF
TRBV5-1,TRBJ1-4,TRBD1,many,TGCGCCAGCAGCGTAAACAGGGGCGGTAATGAAAAACTGTTTTTT,CASSVNRGGNEKLFF
TRBV29-1,TRBJ2-7,.,many,TGCAGCCCTATGGGTGTTATGGGCCCGTCTTCCTACGAGCAGTACTTC,CSPMGVMGPSSYEQYF
TRBV6-1,TRBJ2-7,TRBD2,.,TGTGCCAGCAGTGAAGCTAGCGGGAGCAACGAGCAGTACTTC,CASSEASGSNEQYF
TRBV10-3,TRBJ2-7,TRBD1,.,TGTGCCTTCAGTGAGTTGGACAGGGAATACGAGCAGTACTTC,CAFSELDREYEQYF
TRBV4-2,TRBJ2-5,.,.,TGTGCCAGCAGCCAAGATCAGGGTGTGGGAGAGTTTCAAGAGACCCAGTACTTC,CASSQDQGVGEFQETQYF
TRBV20-1,TRBJ1-1,.,medium-sized,TGCAGTGCGCAACGACAGATGAACACTGAAGCTTTCTTT,CSAQRQMNTEAFF
TRBV18,TRBJ1-2,TRBD1,many,TGTGCCAGCTCACCACCGACAGGGAGAAACTATGGCTACACCTTC,CASSPPTGRNYGYTF
TRBV9,TRBJ1-1,TRBD1,many,TGTGCCAGCAGCTGGACAGGAGGCACTGAAGCTTTCTTT,CASSWTGGTEAFF
TRBV30,TRBJ1-2,.,.,TGTGCCTGGAGTAGGGGGGCAGCCCACTATGGCTACACCTTC,CAWSRGAAHYGYTF
TRBV24-1,TRBJ1-1,.,.,TGTGCCACCAGCCCGGGGGAAACTGAAGCTTTCTTT,CATSPGETEAFF
TRBV6-5,TRBJ1-2,TRBD1,few,TGTGCCAGCAGTCACCTCCCCGGGACAGGGTTGACTTTCTATGGCTACACCTTC,CASSHLPGTGLTFYGYTF
TRBV28,TRBJ2-5,.,medium-sized,TGTGCCAGCACCACTGGGGGACGCTTACAAGAGACCCAGTACTTC,CASTTGGRLQETQYF
TRBV10-3,TRBJ1-6,.,many,TGTGCCATCAGTGACTCCCAGGGTGGTGGCTCACCCCTCCACTTT,CAISDSQGGGSPLHF
TRBV19,TRBJ1-2,TRBD1,many,TGTGCCAGTAGTCCGGGACAGGGTTATGAGGGCTACACCTTC,CASSPGQGYEGYTF
TRBV27,TRBJ1-2,TRBD1,.,TGTGCCAGCAGTTTATCGGGGCTCAGGGGGGAACCCTATGGCTACACCTTC,CASSLSGLRGEPYGYTF
TRBV2,TRBJ2-5,TRBD1,many,TGTGCCAGCAGTGAAGCGCTCAGGGGGCGGGTGGAGACCCAGTACTTC,CASSEALRGRVETQYF
TRBV13,TRBJ1-4,.,medium-sized,TGTGCCAGCAGCTCTACAGGGACTTCAACTAATGAAAAACTGTTTTTT,CASSSTGTSTNEKLFF
TRBV27,TRBJ2-7,TRBD2,few,TGTGCCAGCAGTTTATCGGCGGGGGCCTACGAGCAGTACTTC,CASSLSAGAYEQYF